The following is a T cell receptor beta chain sequence with its context. What it recognizes is unknown. Each CDR3 protein gets one entry after TCRdb re-called the 5' RACE reads with MiXCR. There are 450,000 or so distinct CDR3 sequences in the sample; 25% to 30% occur only once, and 0.89% lies in the top ten. This record belongs to a study of CD8 T cells in ankylosing spondylitis. Trimming took 6 bases from V and 6 from J, leaving 14 bases between them. The length of the CDR3 is 14 residues. General study points: A TCR beta motif of eight highly homologous variants appeared characteristic of ankylosing spondylitis blood.

The sequenced sample consisted of blood, either unsorted or a sorted T cell fraction (not recorded which). V and J are TRBV12-3 or TRBV12-4 and TRBJ2-2; D unclear. The receptor's source is a male donor with ankylosing spondylitis. For the CDR3, the DNA is TGTGCCAGCAGCCCAATCATGGCGGCCGGGGAGCTGTTTTTT. Residues: CASSPIMAAGELFF.